These 11 T cell receptor beta chains were sequenced from one sample in a study of cytomegalovirus exposure and HLA in healthy donors. The PCR ran on 60 Vbeta and 13 Jbeta primers. Data came from immunoSEQ multiplex PCR; TCRdb stores just in-frame clones and leaves some out. The repertoire holds 87,000 or so clones, with around 79% as singletons. The sequenced material came from PBMCs. All receptors derive from a woman between 35 and 50 years old in good health and CMV-seronegative.

In the case of this clone: The sample has other DNA sequences that encode this CDR3 too. V and J are TRBV7-9 and TRBJ1-1; unclear D gene. Germline V gene lookup returns CDR1 SEHNR and CDR2 FQNEAQ (reference sequence). This CDR3 is built from 13 residues. V dropped 5 bases and J dropped 2 bases, with 9 bases sitting between them. The CDR3 sequence: CASSPQLNTEAFF. The CDR3 DNA reads as TGTGCCAGCAGCCCACAGCTTAACACTGAAGCTTTCTTT. The full variable domain, rest sourced from reference TRBV7-9 and TRBJ1-1, is DTGVSQNPRHKITKRGQNVTFRCDPISEHNRLYWYRQTLGQGPEFLTYFQNEAQLEKSRLLSDRFSAERPKGSFSTLEIQRTEQGDSAMYLCASSPQLNTEAFFGQGTRLTVV.

The V call is TRBV6-6, the J call TRBJ1-4, with D uncertain. V gave up 6 bases and J gave up 11 bases, with 13 bases separating them. Germline loops: CDR1 MNHNY, CDR2 SVGAGI (reference sequence). CDR3 length: 12 amino acids. This CDR3 is CASSPGSGKLFF. The CDR3 coding sequence is TGTGCCAGCAGCCCCGGCTCGGGGAAACTGTTTTTT.

The chain uses TRBV6-1 and TRBJ2-7, with a possible D match to TRBD1 (5 bases). CDR3 length: 14 residues. Trimming left V 7 bases short and J 2 bases short, with 15 bases between. CDR1 and CDR2 from the germline V gene are MNHNS and SASEGT. CDR3 sequence reads: CASTRTLDAYEQYF. CDR3 nucleotide sequence: TGTGCCAGCACCAGGACACTTGACGCCTACGAGCAGTACTTC.

The CDR3 nucleotides are TGCAGCGTTCTGCAGGGATTTGGAAACACCATATATTTT. Residues: CSVLQGFGNTIYF. The genes are TRBV29-1 and TRBJ1-3; possibly TRBD1 for D (5 bases). Per germline, CDR1 SQVTM and CDR2 ANQGSEA. This CDR3 is built from 13 residues. The V gene lost 5 bases and the J gene lost 3 bases, with 11 bases spanning the gap.

This clone was seen only a few times. The chain couples TRBV27 to TRBJ1-1, with 10 bases matching TRBD1. V lost 4 bases and J lost 9; bases outside the gene matches: 5. CDR1 and CDR2 from the germline V gene are MNHEY and SMNVEV (reference sequence). This CDR3 has 13 residues. In DNA form, the CDR3 reads TGTGCCAGCAGTTCGACAGGGGGCGGAAAAGCTTTCTTT. This gives the protein CASSSTGGGKAFF.

This clone occurred a few times. The chain couples TRBV15 to TRBJ2-3; D call uncertain. The CDR3 covers 13 residues. Trimming stripped 3 bases from V and 9 bases from J, with 13 bases between. Germline V gene lookup returns CDR1 LNHNV and CDR2 YYDKDF (reference sequence). DNA of the CDR3: TGTGCCACCAGCAGCCCCAACGACGGGACGCAGTATTTT. Amino acids: CATSSPNDGTQYF.

This clone was counted a single time. V and J are TRBV30 and TRBJ1-1; D uncertain. V dropped 0 bases and J dropped 1 base, with 9 bases sitting between them. The CDR3 covers 14 residues. Germline V gene data show CDR1 as GTSNPN and CDR2 as SVGIG (reference sequence). This CDR3 reads CAWSVPPGNTEAFF. Here the CDR3 DNA reads TGTGCCTGGAGTGTTCCCCCAGGGAACACTGAAGCTTTCTTT.

A few counts support this clone. Other DNA sequences in this sample translate to the same CDR3. The rearrangement joins TRBV4-1 to TRBJ2-7; TRBD2 is a possible D gene (5 bases). Between the trimmed V and J ends, which lost 1 base and 4 bases, there was a span of 8 bases. The CDR3 runs 13 residues. Germline-derived CDR1 and CDR2 are MGHRA and YSYEKL. The CDR3 is CASSQARGYEQYF. CDR3 sequence (DNA): TGCGCCAGCAGCCAAGCTCGGGGTTACGAGCAGTACTTC.

The rearrangement joins TRBV19 to TRBJ1-2; D remains unclear. The V end was cut by 6 bases, the J end by 4 bases, with 9 bases between. There are 12 residues in the CDR3. The germline CDR1 and CDR2 sequences are LNHDA and SQIVND (reference sequence). CDR3 protein: CASSRESYGYTF. As DNA, the CDR3 is TGTGCCAGTAGCCGAGAAAGCTATGGCTACACCTTC.

This clone appeared once. V gene TRBV12-5 combines with J gene TRBJ2-3; no firm D call. There are 12 residues in the CDR3. The V end was cut by 1 base, the J end by 8 bases, with 7 bases between. Germline V gene lookup returns CDR1 LGHNT and CDR2 FRNRAP. Here the CDR3 reads CASGLAPGTQYF. CDR3 DNA sequence: TGTGCTAGTGGTTTGGCTCCGGGTACGCAGTATTTT.

This sequence joins TRBV7-9 and TRBJ1-2; the D is unclear. Germline V gives CDR1 SEHNR, CDR2 FQNEAQ (reference sequence). This CDR3 spans 14 amino acids. With 5 bases removed from V and 2 bases from J, the gap between germline ends came to 12 bases. The CDR3 here is CASSPSGSNYGYTF. Here the CDR3 DNA reads TGTGCCAGCAGCCCGTCGGGGTCCAACTATGGCTACACCTTC.